The sequence of this T cell receptor beta chain was determined in a study of shared clonotypes between healthy human individuals. Study context: Researchers assigned three CD4 naive, three CD4 memory, two CD8 naive and one CD8 memory plate to each donor. Findings and caveats of the study: Naive CD4 clonotypes were shared across several donors at roughly 5.3%. The small donor group covered limited genetic and exposure diversity.

Trimming took 5 bases from V and 2 from J; bases not matched to a gene: 8. The CDR3 spans 17 residues. The germline CDR1 and CDR2 sequences are SGHDT and YYEEEE. Per sorted-subset replicate PCR, input was 150 to 250 ng DNA, representing around 29,000 T cell genomes. Assay: immunoSEQ multiplex PCR; the TCRdb copy retains only in-frame clones and omits some. The sample yields 2 million to 2.5 million clones, 85% to 95% seen once. Notes on this clone: Its antigen is as yet unknown.

It was CD45RO-negative cells, positively selected for CCR7, that made up naive CD8 cells, with terminally differentiated effector memory CD45RA+ cells excluded. Sequencing was done on a sample of naive CD8+ T cells sorted from blood. The clonotype was recovered from a young man in good health. The chain carries TRBV5-6 and TRBJ2-1, with 12 nucleotides matching TRBD2. The CDR3 coding sequence is TGTGCCAGCAGTCACAGACTAGCGGGGGCCCCCTACAATGAGCAGTTCTTC. Translating gives CASSHRLAGAPYNEQFF.